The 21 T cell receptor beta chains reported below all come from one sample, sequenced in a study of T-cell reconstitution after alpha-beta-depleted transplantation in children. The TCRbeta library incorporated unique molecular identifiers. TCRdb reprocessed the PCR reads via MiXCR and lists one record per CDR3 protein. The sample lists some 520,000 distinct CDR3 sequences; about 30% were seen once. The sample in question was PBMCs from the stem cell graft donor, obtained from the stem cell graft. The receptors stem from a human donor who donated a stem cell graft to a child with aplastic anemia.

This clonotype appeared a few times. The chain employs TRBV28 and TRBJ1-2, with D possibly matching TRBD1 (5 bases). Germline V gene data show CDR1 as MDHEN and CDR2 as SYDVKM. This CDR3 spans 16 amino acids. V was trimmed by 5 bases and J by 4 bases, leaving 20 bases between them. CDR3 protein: CASSQLTVALLYGYTF. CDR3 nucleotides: TGTGCCAGCAGTCAATTGACAGTGGCCCTTCTCTATGGCTACACCTTC.

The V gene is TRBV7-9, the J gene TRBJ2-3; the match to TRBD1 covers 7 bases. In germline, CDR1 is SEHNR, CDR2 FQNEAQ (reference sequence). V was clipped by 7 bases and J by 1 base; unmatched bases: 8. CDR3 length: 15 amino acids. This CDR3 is CASTMRGPGTDTQYF. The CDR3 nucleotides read TGTGCCAGCACCATGAGGGGGCCTGGCACAGATACGCAGTATTTT.

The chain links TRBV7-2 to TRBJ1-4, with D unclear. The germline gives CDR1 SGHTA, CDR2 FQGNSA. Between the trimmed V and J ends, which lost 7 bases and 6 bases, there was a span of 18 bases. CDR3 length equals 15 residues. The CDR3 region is CASTLGPTTHEKLFF. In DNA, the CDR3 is TGTGCCAGCACCCTAGGGCCCACGACACATGAAAAACTGTTTTTT.

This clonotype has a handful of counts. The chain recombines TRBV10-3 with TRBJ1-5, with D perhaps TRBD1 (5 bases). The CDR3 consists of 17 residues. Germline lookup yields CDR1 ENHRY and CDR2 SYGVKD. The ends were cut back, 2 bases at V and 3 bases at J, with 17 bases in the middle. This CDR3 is CAISEPPEGPSNQPQHF. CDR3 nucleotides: TGTGCCATCAGTGAGCCACCGGAGGGGCCATCCAATCAGCCCCAGCATTTT.

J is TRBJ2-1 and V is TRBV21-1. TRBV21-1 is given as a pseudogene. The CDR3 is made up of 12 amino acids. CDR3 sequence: CASSKKPHEQFF. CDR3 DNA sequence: TGTGCCAGCAGCAAAAAGCCACATGAGCAGTTCTTC.

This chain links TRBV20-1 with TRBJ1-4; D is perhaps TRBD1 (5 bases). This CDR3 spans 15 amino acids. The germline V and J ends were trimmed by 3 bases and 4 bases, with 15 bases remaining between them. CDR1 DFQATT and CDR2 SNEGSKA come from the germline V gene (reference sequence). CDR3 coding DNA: TGCAGTGCTAGTCTCCCGGGACGGAATAATGAAAAACTGTTTTTT. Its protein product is CSASLPGRNNEKLFF.

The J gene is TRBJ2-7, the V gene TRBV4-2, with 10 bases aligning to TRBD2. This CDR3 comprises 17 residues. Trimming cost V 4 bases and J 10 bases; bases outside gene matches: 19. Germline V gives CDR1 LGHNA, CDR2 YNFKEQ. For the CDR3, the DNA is TGTGCCAGCAGCCCGAGGACTAGCGGCGACCTGAGGGCCGACCAGTACTTC. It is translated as CASSPRTSGDLRADQYF.

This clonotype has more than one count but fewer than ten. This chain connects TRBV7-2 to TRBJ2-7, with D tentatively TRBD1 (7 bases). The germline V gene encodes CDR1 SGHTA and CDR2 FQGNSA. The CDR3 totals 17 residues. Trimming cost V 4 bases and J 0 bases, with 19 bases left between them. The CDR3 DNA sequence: TGTGCCAGCAGCTCTATTGGTCCAGGGGGGTACTCCTACGAGCAGTACTTC. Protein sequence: CASSSIGPGGYSYEQYF.

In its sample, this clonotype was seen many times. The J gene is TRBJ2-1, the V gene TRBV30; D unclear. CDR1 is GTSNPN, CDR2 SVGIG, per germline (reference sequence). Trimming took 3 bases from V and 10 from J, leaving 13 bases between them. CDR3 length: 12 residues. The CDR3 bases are TGTGCCTGGAGCGAACAGTATCAGGAGCAGTTCTTC. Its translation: CAWSEQYQEQFF.

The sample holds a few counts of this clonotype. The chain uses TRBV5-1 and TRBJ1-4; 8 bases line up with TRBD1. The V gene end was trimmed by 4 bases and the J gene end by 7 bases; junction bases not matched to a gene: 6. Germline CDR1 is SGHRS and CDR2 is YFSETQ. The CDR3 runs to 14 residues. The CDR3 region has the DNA TGCGCCAGCAGCCCAGGGGGCAGCGGTGAAAAACTGTTTTTT. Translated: CASSPGGSGEKLFF.

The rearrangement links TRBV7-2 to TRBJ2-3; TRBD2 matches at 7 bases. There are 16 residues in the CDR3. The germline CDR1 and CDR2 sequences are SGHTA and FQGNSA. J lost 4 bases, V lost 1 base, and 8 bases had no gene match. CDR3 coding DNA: TGTGCCAGCAGCTTAGTCCCCCCTGGGGGGGCAGATACGCAGTATTTT. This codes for CASSLVPPGGADTQYF.

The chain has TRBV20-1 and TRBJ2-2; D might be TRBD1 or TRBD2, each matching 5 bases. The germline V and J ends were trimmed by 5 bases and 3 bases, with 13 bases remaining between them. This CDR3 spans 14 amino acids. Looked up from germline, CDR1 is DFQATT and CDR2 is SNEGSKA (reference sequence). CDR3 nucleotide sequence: TGCAGTGCTTCCTTCGGGACCGACACCGGGGAGCTGTTTTTT. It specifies CSASFGTDTGELFF.

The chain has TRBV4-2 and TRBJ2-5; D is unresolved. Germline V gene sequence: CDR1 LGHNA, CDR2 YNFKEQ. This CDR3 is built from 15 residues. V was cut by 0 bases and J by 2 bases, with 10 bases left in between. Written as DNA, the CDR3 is TGTGCCAGCAGCCAAGAGCGTCGCAGTCAAGAGACCCAGTACTTC. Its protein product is CASSQERRSQETQYF.

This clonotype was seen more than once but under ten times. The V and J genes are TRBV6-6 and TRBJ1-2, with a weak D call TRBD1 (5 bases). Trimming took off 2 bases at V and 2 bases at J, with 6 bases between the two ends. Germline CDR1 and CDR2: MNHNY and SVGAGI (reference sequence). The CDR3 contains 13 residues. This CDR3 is CASSYEGNYGYTF. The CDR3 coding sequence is TGTGCCAGCAGTTACGAGGGGAACTATGGCTACACCTTC.

CDR3 in amino acids: CASSPKGLAGGPYEQYF. As DNA, the CDR3 is TGTGCCAGCTCACCGAAGGGACTAGCGGGAGGGCCCTACGAGCAGTACTTC. J is TRBJ2-7 and V is TRBV18; 16 positions match TRBD2. V trimming: 3 bases; J trimming: 2 bases; junction bases outside the gene matches: 4. The CDR3 length is 17 residues. Germline CDR1 is KGHSH and CDR2 is LQKENI.

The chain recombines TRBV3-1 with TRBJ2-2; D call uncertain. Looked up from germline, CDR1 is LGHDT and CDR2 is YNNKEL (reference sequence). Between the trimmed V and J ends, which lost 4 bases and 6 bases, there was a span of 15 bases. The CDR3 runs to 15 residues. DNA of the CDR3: TGTGCCAGCAGCCCCAAGATCTCGGCGGCCGGGGAGCTGTTTTTT. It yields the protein CASSPKISAAGELFF.

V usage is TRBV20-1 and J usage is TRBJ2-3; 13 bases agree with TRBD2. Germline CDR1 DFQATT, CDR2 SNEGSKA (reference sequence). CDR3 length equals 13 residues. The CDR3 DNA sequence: TGCGTGGGACTAGCGGGAATGACAGATACGCAGTATTTT. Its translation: CVGLAGMTDTQYF.

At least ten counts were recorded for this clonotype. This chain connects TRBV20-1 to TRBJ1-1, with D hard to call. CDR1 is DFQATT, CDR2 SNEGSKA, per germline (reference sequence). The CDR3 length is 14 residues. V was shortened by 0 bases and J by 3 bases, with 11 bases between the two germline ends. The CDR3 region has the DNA TGCAGTGCTAGAGATACTGGGATTGACACTGAAGCTTTCTTT. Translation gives CSARDTGIDTEAFF.

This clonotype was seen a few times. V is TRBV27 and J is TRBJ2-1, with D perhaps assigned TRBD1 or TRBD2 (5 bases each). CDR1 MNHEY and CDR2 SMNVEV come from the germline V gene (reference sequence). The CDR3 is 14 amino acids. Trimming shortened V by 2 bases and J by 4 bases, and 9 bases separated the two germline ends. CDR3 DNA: TGTGCCAGCAGTTTAGACAGACTATACAATGAGCAGTTCTTC. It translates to CASSLDRLYNEQFF.

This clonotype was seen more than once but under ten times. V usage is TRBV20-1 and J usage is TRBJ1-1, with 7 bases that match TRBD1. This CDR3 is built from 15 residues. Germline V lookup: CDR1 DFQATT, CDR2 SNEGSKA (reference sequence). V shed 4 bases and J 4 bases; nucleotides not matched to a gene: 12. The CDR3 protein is CSAKDGTHRGTEAFF. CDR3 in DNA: TGCAGTGCTAAAGACGGGACTCACAGGGGCACTGAAGCTTTCTTT.

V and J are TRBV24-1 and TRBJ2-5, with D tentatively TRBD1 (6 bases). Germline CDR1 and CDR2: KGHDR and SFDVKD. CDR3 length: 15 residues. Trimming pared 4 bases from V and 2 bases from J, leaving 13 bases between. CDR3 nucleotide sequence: TGTGCCACCAGTGACACAGGGACGGCGCAAGAGACCCAGTACTTC. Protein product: CATSDTGTAQETQYF.